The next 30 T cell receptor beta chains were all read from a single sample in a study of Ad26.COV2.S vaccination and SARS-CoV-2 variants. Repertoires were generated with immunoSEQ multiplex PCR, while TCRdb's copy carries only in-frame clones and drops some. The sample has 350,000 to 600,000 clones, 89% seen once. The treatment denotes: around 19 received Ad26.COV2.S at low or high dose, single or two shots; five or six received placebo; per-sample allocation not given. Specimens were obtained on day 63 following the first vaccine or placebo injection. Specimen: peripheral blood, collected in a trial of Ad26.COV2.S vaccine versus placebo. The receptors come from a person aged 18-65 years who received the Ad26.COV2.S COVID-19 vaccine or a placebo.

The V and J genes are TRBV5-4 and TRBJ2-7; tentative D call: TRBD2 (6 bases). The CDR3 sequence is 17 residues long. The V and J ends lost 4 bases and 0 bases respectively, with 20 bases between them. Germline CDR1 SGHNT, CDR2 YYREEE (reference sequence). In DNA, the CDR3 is TGTGCCAGCAGCCCCTGGCCCACTAGCCAGAGCTCCTACGAGCAGTACTTC. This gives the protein CASSPWPTSQSSYEQYF.

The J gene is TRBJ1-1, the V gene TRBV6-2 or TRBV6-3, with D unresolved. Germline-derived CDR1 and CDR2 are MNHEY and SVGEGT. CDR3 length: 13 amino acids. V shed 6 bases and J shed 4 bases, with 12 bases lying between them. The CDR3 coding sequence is TGTGCCAGCAGCATAAGGTCCGTCACTGAAGCTTTCTTT. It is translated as CASSIRSVTEAFF.

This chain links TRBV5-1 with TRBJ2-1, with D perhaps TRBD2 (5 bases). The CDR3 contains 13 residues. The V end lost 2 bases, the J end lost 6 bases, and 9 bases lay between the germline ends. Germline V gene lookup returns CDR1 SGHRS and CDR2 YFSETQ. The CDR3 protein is CASSLWESNEQFF. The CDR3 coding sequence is TGCGCCAGCAGCTTATGGGAGAGCAATGAGCAGTTCTTC.

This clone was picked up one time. The CDR3 spells CASSTRLSLATEAFF. CDR3 in DNA: TGTGCCAGTAGTACCAGACTGAGCTTAGCCACTGAAGCTTTCTTT. J is TRBJ1-1 and V is TRBV19; D remains ambiguous. This CDR3 spans 15 amino acids. The germline V and J ends were trimmed by 4 bases and 4 bases, with 16 bases remaining between them. Germline loops: CDR1 LNHDA, CDR2 SQIVND (reference sequence). The entire variable domain, with the rest obtained from reference TRBV19 and TRBJ1-1, is as follows: DGGITQSPKYLFRKEGQNVTLSCEQNLNHDAMYWYRQDPGQGLRLIYYSQIVNDFQKGDIAEGYSVSREKKESFPLTVTSAQKNPTAFYLCASSTRLSLATEAFFGQGTRLTVV.

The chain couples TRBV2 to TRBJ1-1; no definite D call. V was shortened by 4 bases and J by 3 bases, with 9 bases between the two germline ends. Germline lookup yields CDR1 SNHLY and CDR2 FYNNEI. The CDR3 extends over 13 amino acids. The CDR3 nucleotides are TGTGCCAGCAGTGGCGGAAGGGACACTGAAGCTTTCTTT. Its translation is CASSGGRDTEAFF.

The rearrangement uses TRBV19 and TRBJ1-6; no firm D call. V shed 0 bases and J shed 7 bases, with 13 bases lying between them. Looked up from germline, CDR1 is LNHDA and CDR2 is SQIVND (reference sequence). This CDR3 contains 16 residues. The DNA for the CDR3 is TGTGCCAGTAGTATAGATCAGCAAGCCTGGAATTCACCCCTCCACTTT. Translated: CASSIDQQAWNSPLHF.

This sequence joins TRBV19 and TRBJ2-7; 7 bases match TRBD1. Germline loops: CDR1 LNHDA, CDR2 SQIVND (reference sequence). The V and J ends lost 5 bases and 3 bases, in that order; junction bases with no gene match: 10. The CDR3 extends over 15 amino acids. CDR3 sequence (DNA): TGTGCCAGTAGTCGACCACAGGGGCCTCTCTACGAGCAGTACTTC. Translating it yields CASSRPQGPLYEQYF.

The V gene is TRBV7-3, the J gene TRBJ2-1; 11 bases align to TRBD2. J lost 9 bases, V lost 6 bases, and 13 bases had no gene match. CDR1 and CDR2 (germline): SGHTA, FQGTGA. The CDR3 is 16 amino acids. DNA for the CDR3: TGTGCCAGCAGTCTGTCACTAGCGGGAGTAGGTGGTGAGCAGTTCTTC. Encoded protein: CASSLSLAGVGGEQFF.

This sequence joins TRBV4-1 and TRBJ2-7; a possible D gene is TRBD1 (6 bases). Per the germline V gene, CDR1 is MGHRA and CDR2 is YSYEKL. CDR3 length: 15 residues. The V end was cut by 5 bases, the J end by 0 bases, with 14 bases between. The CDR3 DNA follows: TGCGCCAGCAGCACCCAAGACAGGAGCTCCTACGAGCAGTACTTC. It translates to CASSTQDRSSYEQYF.

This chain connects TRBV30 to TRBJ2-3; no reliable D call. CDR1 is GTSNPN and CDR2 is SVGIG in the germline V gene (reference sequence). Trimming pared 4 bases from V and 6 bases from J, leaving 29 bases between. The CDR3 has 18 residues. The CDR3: CAWTPRLAFGMARDTQYF. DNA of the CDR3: TGTGCCTGGACCCCTCGACTTGCGTTTGGGATGGCACGGGATACGCAGTATTTT.

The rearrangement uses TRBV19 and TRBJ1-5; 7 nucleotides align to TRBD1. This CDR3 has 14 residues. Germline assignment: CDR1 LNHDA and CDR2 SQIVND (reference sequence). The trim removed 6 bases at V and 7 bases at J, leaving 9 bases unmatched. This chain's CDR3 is CASSPTGDGQPQHF. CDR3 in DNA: TGTGCCAGTAGCCCCACAGGGGATGGACAGCCCCAGCATTTT.

The CDR3 loop reads CASSTRDLHTDTQYF. Written as DNA, the CDR3 is TGTGCCAGTAGTACCCGGGACTTACACACAGATACGCAGTATTTT. The chain recombines TRBV19 with TRBJ2-3, with a weak D call TRBD2 (6 bases). The length of the CDR3 is 15 residues. The V gene's germline CDR1 is LNHDA and CDR2 SQIVND (reference sequence). The V end was cut by 4 bases, the J end by 2 bases, with 13 bases between.

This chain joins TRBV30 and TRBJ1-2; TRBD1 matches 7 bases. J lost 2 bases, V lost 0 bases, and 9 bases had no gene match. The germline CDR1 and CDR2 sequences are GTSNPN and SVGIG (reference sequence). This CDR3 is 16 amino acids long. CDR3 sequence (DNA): TGTGCCTGGAGTGTGGGGGGAGGGGGCTTCAACTATGGCTACACCTTC. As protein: CAWSVGGGGFNYGYTF.

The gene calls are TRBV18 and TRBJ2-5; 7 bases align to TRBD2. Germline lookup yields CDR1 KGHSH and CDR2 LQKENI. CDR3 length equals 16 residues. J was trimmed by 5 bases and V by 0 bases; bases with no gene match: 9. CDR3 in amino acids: CASSPPSGTIRETQYF. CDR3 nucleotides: TGTGCCAGCTCACCACCCTCGGGGACTATCAGGGAGACCCAGTACTTC.

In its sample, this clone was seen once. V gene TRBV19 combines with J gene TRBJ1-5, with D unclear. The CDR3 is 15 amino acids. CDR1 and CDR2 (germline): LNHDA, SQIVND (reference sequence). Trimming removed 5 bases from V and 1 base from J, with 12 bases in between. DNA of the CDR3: TGTGCCAGTAGTGGGCTTGGTAGGAGCAATCAGCCCCAGCATTTT. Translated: CASSGLGRSNQPQHF.

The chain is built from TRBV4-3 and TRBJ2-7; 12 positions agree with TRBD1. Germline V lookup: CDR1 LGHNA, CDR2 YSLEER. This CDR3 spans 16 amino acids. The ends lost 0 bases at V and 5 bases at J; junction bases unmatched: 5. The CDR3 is CASSQDLGTGGNEQYF. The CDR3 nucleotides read TGCGCCAGCAGCCAAGATCTAGGGACAGGGGGCAACGAGCAGTACTTC.

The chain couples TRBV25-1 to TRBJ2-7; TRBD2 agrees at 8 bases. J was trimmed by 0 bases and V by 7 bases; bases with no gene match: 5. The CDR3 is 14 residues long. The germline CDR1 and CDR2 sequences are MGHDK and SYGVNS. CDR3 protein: CASTRGGNSYEQYF. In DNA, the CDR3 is TGTGCCAGCACCCGGGGGGGAAACTCCTACGAGCAGTACTTC.

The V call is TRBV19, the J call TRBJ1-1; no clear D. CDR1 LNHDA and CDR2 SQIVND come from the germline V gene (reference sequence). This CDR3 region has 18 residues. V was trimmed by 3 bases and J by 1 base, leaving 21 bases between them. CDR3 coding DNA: TGTGCCAGTAGTATCTCTGGGTCCGTGGCCGGTTGGAACACTGAAGCTTTCTTT. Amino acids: CASSISGSVAGWNTEAFF.

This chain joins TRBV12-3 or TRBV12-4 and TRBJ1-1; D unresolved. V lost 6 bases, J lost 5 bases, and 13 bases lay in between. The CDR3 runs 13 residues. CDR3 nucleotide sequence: TGTGCCAGCAGGACCAGCGGCGGGACTGAAGCTTTCTTT. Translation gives CASRTSGGTEAFF.

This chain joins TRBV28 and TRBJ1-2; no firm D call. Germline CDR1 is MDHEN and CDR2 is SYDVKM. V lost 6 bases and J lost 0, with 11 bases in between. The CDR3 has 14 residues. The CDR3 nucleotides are TGTGCCAGCAGCCAATCTTCCCCTAACTATGGCTACACCTTC. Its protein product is CASSQSSPNYGYTF.

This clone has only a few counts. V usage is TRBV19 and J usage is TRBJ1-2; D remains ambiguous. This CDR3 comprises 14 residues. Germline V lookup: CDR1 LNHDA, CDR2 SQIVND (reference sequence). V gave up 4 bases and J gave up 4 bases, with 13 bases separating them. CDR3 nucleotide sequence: TGTGCCAGTAGTACCTTCCCGGATCCCTATGGCTACACCTTC. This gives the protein CASSTFPDPYGYTF. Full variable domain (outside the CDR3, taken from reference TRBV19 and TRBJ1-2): DGGITQSPKYLFRKEGQNVTLSCEQNLNHDAMYWYRQDPGQGLRLIYYSQIVNDFQKGDIAEGYSVSREKKESFPLTVTSAQKNPTAFYLCASSTFPDPYGYTFGSGTRLTVV.

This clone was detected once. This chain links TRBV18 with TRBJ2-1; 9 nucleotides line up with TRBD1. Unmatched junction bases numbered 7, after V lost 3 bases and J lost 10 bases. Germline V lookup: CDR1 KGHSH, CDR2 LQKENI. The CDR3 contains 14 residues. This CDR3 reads CASSPGQGLGEQFF. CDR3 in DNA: TGTGCCAGCTCACCGGGACAGGGTCTTGGGGAGCAGTTCTTC.

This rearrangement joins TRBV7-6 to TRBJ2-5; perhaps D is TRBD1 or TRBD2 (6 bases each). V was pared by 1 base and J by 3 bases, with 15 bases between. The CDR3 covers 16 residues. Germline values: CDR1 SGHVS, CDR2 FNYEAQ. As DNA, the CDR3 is TGTGCCAGCAGCTTAGTGGGGGGCATCGGCAAAGAGACCCAGTACTTC. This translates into CASSLVGGIGKETQYF.

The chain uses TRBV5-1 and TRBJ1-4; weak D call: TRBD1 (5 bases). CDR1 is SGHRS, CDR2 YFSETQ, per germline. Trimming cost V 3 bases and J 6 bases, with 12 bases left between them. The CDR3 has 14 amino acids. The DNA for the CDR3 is TGCGCCAGCAGCTCGGGGGGAGCAGATGAAAAACTGTTTTTT. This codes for CASSSGGADEKLFF.

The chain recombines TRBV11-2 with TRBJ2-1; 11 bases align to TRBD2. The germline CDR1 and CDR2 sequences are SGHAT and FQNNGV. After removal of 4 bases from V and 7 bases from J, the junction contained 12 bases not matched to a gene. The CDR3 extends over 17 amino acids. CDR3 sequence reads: CASSYKVLAGGGNEQFF. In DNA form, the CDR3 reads TGTGCCAGCAGCTATAAGGTCCTAGCGGGAGGTGGGAATGAGCAGTTCTTC.

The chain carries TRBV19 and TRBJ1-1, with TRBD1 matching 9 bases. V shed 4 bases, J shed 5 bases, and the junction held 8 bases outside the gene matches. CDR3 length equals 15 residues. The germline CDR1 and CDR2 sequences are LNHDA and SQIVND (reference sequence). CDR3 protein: CASSTTDRGRTEAFF. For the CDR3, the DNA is TGTGCCAGTAGTACTACGGACAGGGGAAGAACTGAAGCTTTCTTT.

This CDR3 reads CASSEAEGGPYNEQFF. DNA of the CDR3: TGTGCCAGCAGTGAAGCCGAGGGGGGTCCCTACAATGAGCAGTTCTTC. This chain joins TRBV6-1 and TRBJ2-1, with D perhaps being TRBD1 or TRBD2 (6 bases each). The ends were cut back, 0 bases at V and 2 bases at J, with 11 bases in the middle. Looked up from germline, CDR1 is MNHNS and CDR2 is SASEGT. This CDR3 is built from 16 residues.

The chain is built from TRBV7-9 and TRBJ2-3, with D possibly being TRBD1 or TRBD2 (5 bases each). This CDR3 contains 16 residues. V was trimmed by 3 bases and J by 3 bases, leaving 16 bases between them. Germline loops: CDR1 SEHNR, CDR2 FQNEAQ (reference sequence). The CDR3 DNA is TGTGCCAGCAGCTTCCGGGACCCAAGGGTGACAGATACGCAGTATTTT. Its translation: CASSFRDPRVTDTQYF.

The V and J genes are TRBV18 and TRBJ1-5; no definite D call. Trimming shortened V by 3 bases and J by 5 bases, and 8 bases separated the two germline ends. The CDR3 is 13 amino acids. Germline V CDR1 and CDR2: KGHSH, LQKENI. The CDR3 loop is CASSPDGDQPQHF. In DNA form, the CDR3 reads TGTGCCAGCTCACCGGACGGAGATCAGCCCCAGCATTTT.

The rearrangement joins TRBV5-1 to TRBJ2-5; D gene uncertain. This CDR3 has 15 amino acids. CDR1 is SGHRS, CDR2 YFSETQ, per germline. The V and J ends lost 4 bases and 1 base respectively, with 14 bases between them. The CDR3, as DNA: TGCGCCAGCAGCGAGAAGATGGGGTTCCAAGAGACCCAGTACTTC. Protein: CASSEKMGFQETQYF.